The sequence of this T cell receptor beta chain was determined in a study of T-cell reconstitution after alpha-beta-depleted transplantation in children. Study-level results: By about two months after transplant, alpha-beta T cells reportedly arose from several hundred graft clones that had expanded. Among T cells one year after transplant, newly produced cells accounted for most counts and diversity. Diversity of TCRbeta at day 60 was high in some patients, arising from surviving recipient T cells and thymic progenitors.

A TCRbeta library incorporating unique molecular identifiers was prepared. TCRdb re-derived calls from the PCR reads in MiXCR, one entry per CDR3 protein. The table includes about 200,000 distinct CDR3 sequences, approximately 8% detected once. Turning to this clonotype: Its matching antigen is unknown.

This receptor was obtained from a male patient between 2 and 9 years old who had a stem cell transplant for acute myeloid leukemia, so the T cells may come from the graft donor. Sequencing used PBMCs, mostly from graft donor cells, obtained 360 days after TCRalphabeta/CD19-depleted stem cell transplant.

The CDR3 reads CASSLWRADTQYF. DNA of the CDR3: TGTGCCAGCAGCTTGTGGCGGGCAGATACGCAGTATTTT. V is TRBV11-2 and J is TRBJ2-3, with TRBD2 as a possible D gene (5 bases). In germline, CDR1 is SGHAT, CDR2 FQNNGV. The CDR3 loop spans 13 amino acids. The ends were cut back, 3 bases at V and 4 bases at J, with 8 bases in the middle.